Listed below are T cell receptor beta chains from one sample, sequenced in a study of blood T cell repertoires in COVID-19. Method: immunoSEQ multiplex PCR; TCRdb's copy keeps in-frame clones and lacks some. The data hold over 140,000 clones, with 77% observed a single time. The source material was peripheral blood. These TCRs come from a woman aged 50 to 60 with active or convalescent COVID-19. The CDR3 runs from the conserved cysteine through the conserved F or W. A D gene is named only where the DNA matches it firmly. Size tells how often a clone was seen (once, few, many) or the class of an expanded clone, and some rows leave it out.

.,TRBJ1-5,TRBV2,.,CASSEGRNQPQHF,TGTGCCAGCAGTGAAGGTCGGAATCAGCCCCAGCATTTT
.,TRBJ1-5,TRBV19,once,CASSLRGSNQPQHF,TGTGCCAGTAGTCTCCGGGGGAGCAATCAGCCCCAGCATTTT
.,TRBJ1-5,TRBV21-1,.,CATGGQPQHF,TGTGCCACCGGTGGTCAGCCCCAGCATTTT
TRBD2,TRBJ2-1,TRBV7-3,.,CASSLGTSPYNEQFF,TGTGCCAGCAGCTTAGGGACTAGCCCGTACAATGAGCAGTTCTTC
.,TRBJ2-1,TRBV7-3,.,CASSLRGGALARNVYNEQFF,TGCGCCAGCAGCTTAAGGGGGGGGGCCCTAGCCCGTAACGTATACAATGAGCAGTTCTTC
.,TRBJ2-5,TRBV18,.,CASSRGGETQYF,TGTGCCAGCTCCCGAGGCGGAGAGACCCAGTACTTC
.,TRBJ1-6,TRBV7-2,.,CASSLGGPGLNSPLHF,TGTGCCAGCAGCTTAGGGGGGCCGGGACTAAATTCACCCCTCCACTTT
.,TRBJ2-1,TRBV24-1,.,CATSDPRTTGNEQFF,TGTGCCACCAGTGATCCCCGGACTACCGGGAATGAGCAGTTCTTC
.,TRBJ1-5,TRBV5-6,.,CASSTRGTWDQPQHF,TGTGCCAGCAGCACTCGGGGGACCTGGGATCAGCCCCAGCATTTT
.,TRBJ2-3,TRBV4-3,many,CASSQTPGTDTQYF,TGCGCCAGCAGCCAAACTCCCGGCACAGATACGCAGTATTTT
TRBD1,TRBJ2-1,TRBV2,.,CATNGQGLGNEQFF,TGTGCCACCAACGGACAGGGGTTAGGAAATGAGCAGTTCTTC
.,TRBJ1-1,TRBV30,once,CAWSRDTEAFF,TGTGCCTGGAGTCGTGACACTGAAGCTTTCTTT
TRBD1,TRBJ1-2,TRBV7-2,.,CASSFRQGYGYTF,TGTGCCAGCAGCTTCAGACAGGGCTATGGCTACACCTTC
.,TRBJ1-5,TRBV2,few,CASRGREAGQPQHF,TGTGCCAGCAGGGGCAGGGAAGCTGGGCAGCCCCAGCATTTT
TRBD2,TRBJ2-7,TRBV4-2,.,CASSQGTSGDSYEQYF,TGTGCCAGCAGCCAAGGGACTAGCGGGGACTCCTACGAGCAGTACTTC
TRBD1,TRBJ1-1,TRBV19,once,CASSYRGNTEAFF,TGTGCCAGTAGTTACAGGGGAAACACTGAAGCTTTCTTT
.,TRBJ2-7,TRBV5-8,.,CASSLGRISYEQYF,TGTGCCAGCAGCTTGGGGCGGATCTCCTACGAGCAGTACTTC
TRBD1,TRBJ2-7,TRBV10-3,.,CAISLTGEVHEQYF,TGTGCCATCAGTCTGACAGGGGAAGTCCACGAGCAGTACTTC
TRBD1,TRBJ2-7,TRBV2,.,CASSKGTGVREQYF,TGTGCCAGCAGCAAAGGGACAGGGGTTCGGGAGCAGTACTTC
.,TRBJ1-1,TRBV30,.,CAWSVQNLNTEAFF,TGTGCCTGGAGTGTTCAGAACCTGAACACTGAAGCTTTCTTT
.,TRBJ1-2,TRBV21-1,.,CASSLRQGWRGYTF,TGTGCCAGCAGCCTTCGTCAGGGTTGGAGAGGCTACACCTTC
.,TRBJ2-5,TRBV4-2,few,CASSREGRQQETQYF,TGTGCCAGCAGCCGTGAGGGGAGGCAACAAGAGACCCAGTACTTC
TRBD2,TRBJ2-5,TRBV19,.,CASSIGTSEFQETQYF,TGTGCCAGTAGTATTGGGACTAGCGAGTTTCAAGAGACCCAGTACTTC
.,TRBJ1-1,TRBV19,.,CATRQWSTEAFF,TGTGCCACAAGACAGTGGAGCACTGAAGCTTTCTTT
TRBD1,TRBJ2-3,TRBV5-1,.,CASSTDRGTDTQYF,TGCGCCAGCAGCACGGACAGGGGCACAGATACGCAGTATTTT
.,TRBJ1-3,TRBV2,.,CASMGPHSGNTIYF,TGTGCCAGCATGGGGCCGCACTCTGGAAACACCATATATTTT
.,TRBJ1-6,TRBV2,.,CASKRVSDSPLHF,TGTGCCAGCAAAAGGGTTAGCGATTCACCCCTCCACTTT
TRBD2,TRBJ2-1,TRBV4-3,few,CASSQDGVAGGPYNEQFF,TGCGCCAGCAGCCAAGATGGGGTAGCGGGAGGGCCGTACAATGAGCAGTTCTTC
.,TRBJ1-1,TRBV5-8,.,CASSPLRRATEAFF,TGTGCCAGCAGCCCACTGCGGCGGGCCACTGAAGCTTTCTTT
TRBD1,TRBJ2-1,TRBV11-2,.,CASGRSGQLNEQFF,TGTGCCAGCGGCCGTTCGGGACAGCTCAATGAGCAGTTCTTC
.,TRBJ1-2,TRBV11-1,.,CASSPSAGSYGYTF,TGTGCCAGCAGCCCTTCGGCCGGGAGCTATGGCTACACCTTC
TRBD1,TRBJ2-2,TRBV5-4,.,CASSPGTGNTGELFF,TGTGCCAGCAGCCCCGGGACAGGGAACACCGGGGAGCTGTTTTTT
TRBD2,TRBJ2-1,TRBV5-4,.,CASSPPGRSYNEQFF,TGTGCCAGCAGCCCCCCCGGGAGGTCCTACAATGAGCAGTTCTTC
.,TRBJ2-5,TRBV3-1/TRBV3-2,.,CASSQDSQPRRSQYF,TGTGCCAGCAGCCAAGATTCGCAACCCCGGAGGTCCCAGTACTTC
TRBD1,TRBJ2-7,TRBV6-5,.,CASSSLDRVNYF,TGTGCCAGCAGTTCCCTGGACAGGGTAAACTACTTC
.,TRBJ2-1,TRBV21-1,.,CASSPRTGTFYNEQFF,TGTGCCAGCAGCCCAAGGACAGGGACATTCTACAATGAGCAGTTCTTC
.,TRBJ1-1,TRBV18,.,CASSPRGAWNTEAFF,TGTGCCAGCTCACCAAGGGGCGCCTGGAACACTGAAGCTTTCTTT
TRBD2,TRBJ2-2,TRBV29-1,.,CSVEVMRGTGELFF,TGCAGCGTTGAAGTAATGCGGGGGACCGGGGAGCTGTTTTTT
TRBD2,TRBJ2-1,TRBV6-4,few,CASSGTSGSGDEQFF,TGTGCCAGCAGCGGGACTAGCGGGAGTGGAGATGAGCAGTTCTTC
.,TRBJ2-1,TRBV13,.,CASSLIHHNEQFF,TGTGCCAGCAGCTTAATACACCACAATGAGCAGTTCTTC
TRBD1,TRBJ2-7,TRBV28,once,CASSRRRQGSLYYEQYF,TGTGCCAGCAGTCGCCGGCGACAGGGTTCACTCTACTACGAGCAGTACTTC
.,TRBJ2-3,TRBV3-1/TRBV3-2,.,CASSQDPRPPRGTQYF,TGTGCCAGCAGCCAAGATCCTCGGCCGCCGCGGGGTACGCAGTATTTT
.,TRBJ2-6,TRBV11-2,.,CASSSILRQVWANVLTF,TGTGCCAGCAGCTCGATACTGCGACAGGTCTGGGCCAACGTCCTGACTTTC
.,TRBJ2-6,TRBV3-1/TRBV3-2,.,CASSTGGANVLTF,TGTGCCAGCAGTACGGGAGGGGCCAACGTCCTGACTTTC
TRBD2,TRBJ2-1,TRBV30,.,CAWSRRSVAGGQRRPQPYNEQFF,TGTGCCTGGAGTAGGAGGTCGGTAGCGGGGGGCCAACGGCGTCCTCAACCATACAATGAGCAGTTCTTC
TRBD1,TRBJ1-2,TRBV7-9,medium-sized,CASSLGAGQGDSYGYTF,TGTGCCAGCAGCTTAGGAGCGGGACAGGGTGATTCCTATGGCTACACCTTC
.,TRBJ2-7,TRBV14,.,CASSIDRDSYEQYF,TGTGCCAGCAGCATCGACAGAGACTCCTACGAGCAGTACTTC
TRBD1,TRBJ1-1,TRBV30,few,CACLPTGGRTEAFF,TGTGCCTGCCTCCCAACAGGGGGCCGCACTGAAGCTTTCTTT
.,TRBJ1-5,TRBV19,.,CASSKIAGSNQPQHF,TGTGCCAGTAGTAAGATAGCGGGGAGCAATCAGCCCCAGCATTTT
.,TRBJ1-2,TRBV12-3/TRBV12-4,.,CASSLANSYGYTF,TGTGCCAGCAGTTTAGCGAACAGCTATGGCTACACCTTC
.,TRBJ1-1,TRBV12-3/TRBV12-4,.,CASSPRQTAEAFF,TGTGCCAGCAGTCCCCGACAGACCGCCGAAGCTTTCTTT
.,TRBJ1-4,TRBV11-2,.,CASSPTTTAEKLFF,TGTGCCAGCAGCCCTACTACGACGGCCGAAAAACTGTTTTTT
.,TRBJ1-1,TRBV6-5,.,CASVLSGNTEAFF,TGTGCCAGCGTCCTATCTGGGAACACTGAAGCTTTCTTT
.,TRBJ1-5,TRBV19,.,CASSMGRDQPQHF,TGTGCCAGTAGTATGGGGCGTGATCAGCCCCAGCATTTT